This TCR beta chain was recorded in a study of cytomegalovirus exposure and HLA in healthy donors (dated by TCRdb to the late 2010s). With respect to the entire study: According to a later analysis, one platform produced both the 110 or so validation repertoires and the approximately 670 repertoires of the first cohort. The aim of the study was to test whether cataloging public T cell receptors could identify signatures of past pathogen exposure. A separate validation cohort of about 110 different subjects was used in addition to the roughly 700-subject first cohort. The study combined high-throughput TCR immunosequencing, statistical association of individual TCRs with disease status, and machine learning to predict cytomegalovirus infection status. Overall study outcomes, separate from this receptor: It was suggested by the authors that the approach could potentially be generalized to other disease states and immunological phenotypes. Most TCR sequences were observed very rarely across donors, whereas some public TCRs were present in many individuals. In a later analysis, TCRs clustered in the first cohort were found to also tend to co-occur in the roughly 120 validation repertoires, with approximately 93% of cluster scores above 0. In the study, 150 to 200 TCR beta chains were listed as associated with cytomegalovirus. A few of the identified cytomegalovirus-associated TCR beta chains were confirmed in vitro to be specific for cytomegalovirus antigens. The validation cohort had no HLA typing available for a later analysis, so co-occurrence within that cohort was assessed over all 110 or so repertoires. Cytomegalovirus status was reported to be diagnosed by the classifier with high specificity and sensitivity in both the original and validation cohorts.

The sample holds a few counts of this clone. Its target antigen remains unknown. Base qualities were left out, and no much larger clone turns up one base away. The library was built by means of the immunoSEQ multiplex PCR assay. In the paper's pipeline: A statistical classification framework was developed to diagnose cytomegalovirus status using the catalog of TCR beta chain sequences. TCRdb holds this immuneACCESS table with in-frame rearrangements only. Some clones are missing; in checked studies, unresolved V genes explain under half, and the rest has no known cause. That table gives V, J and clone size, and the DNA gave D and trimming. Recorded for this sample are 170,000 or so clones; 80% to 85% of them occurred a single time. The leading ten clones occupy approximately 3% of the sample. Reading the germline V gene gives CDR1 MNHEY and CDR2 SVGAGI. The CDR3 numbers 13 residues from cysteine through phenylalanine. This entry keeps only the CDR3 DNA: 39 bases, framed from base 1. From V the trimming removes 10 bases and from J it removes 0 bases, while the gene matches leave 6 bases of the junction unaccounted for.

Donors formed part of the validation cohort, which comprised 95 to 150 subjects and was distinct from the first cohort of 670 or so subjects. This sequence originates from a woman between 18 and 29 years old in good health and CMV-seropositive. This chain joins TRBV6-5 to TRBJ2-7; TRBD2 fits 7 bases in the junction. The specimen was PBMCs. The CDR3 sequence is CATGGTYSYEQYF. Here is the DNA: TGTGCCACCGGGGGGACCTACTCCTACGAGCAGTACTTC.